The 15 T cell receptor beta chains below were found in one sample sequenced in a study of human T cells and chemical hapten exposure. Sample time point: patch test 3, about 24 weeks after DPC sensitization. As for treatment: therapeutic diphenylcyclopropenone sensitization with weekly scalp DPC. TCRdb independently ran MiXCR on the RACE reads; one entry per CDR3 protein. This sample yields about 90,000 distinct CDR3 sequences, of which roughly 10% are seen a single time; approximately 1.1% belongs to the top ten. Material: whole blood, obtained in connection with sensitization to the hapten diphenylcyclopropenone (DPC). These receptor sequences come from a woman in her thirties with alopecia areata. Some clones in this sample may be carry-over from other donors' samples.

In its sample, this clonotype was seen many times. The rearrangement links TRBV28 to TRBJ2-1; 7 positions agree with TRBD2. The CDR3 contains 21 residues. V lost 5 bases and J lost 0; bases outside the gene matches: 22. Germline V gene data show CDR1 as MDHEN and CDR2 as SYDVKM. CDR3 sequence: CASSPIGIGRRGLSSYNEQFF. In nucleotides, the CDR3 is TGTGCCAGCAGTCCGATAGGTATCGGTCGGCGGGGGTTGAGCTCCTACAATGAGCAGTTCTTC.

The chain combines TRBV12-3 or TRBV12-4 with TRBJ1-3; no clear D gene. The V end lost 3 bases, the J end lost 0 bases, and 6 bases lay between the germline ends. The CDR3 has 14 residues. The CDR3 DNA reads TGTGCCAGCAGTTTCTACGGCTCTGGAAACACCATATATTTT. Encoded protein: CASSFYGSGNTIYF.

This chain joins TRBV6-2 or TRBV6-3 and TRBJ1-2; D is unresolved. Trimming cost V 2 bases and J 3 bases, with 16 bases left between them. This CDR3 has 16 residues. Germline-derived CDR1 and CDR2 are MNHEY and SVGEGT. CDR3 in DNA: TGTGCCAGCAGTTACCACCCAAGTGATCGGGACTATGGCTACACCTTC. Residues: CASSYHPSDRDYGYTF.

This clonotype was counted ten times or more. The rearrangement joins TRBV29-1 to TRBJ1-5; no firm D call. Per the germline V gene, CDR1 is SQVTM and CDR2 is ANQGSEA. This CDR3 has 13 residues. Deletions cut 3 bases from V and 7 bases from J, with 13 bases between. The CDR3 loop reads CSVEEGGGQPQHF. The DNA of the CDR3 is TGCAGCGTTGAGGAGGGAGGTGGACAGCCCCAGCATTTT.

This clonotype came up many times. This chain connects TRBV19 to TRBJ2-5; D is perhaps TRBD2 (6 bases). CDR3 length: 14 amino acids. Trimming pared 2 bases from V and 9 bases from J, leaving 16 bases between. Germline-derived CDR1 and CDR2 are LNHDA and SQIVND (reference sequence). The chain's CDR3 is CASSIKAETGAQYF. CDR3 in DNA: TGTGCCAGTAGTATAAAGGCGGAGACGGGGGCCCAGTACTTC. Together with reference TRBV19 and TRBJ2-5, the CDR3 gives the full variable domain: DGGITQSPKYLFRKEGQNVTLSCEQNLNHDAMYWYRQDPGQGLRLIYYSQIVNDFQKGDIAEGYSVSREKKESFPLTVTSAQKNPTAFYLCASSIKAETGAQYFGPGTRLLVL.

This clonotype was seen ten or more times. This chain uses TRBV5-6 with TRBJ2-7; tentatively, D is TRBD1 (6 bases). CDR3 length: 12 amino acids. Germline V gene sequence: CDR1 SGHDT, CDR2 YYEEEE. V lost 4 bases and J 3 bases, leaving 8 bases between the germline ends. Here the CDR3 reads CASSLTGYEQYV. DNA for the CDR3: TGTGCCAGCAGCCTGACAGGCTACGAGCAGTACGTC.

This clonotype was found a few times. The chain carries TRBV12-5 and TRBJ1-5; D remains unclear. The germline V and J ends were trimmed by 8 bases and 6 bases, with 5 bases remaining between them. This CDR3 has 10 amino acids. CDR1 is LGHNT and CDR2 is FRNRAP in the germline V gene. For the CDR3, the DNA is TGTGCTAGTCGCAGTCAGCCCCAGCATTTT. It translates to CASRSQPQHF.

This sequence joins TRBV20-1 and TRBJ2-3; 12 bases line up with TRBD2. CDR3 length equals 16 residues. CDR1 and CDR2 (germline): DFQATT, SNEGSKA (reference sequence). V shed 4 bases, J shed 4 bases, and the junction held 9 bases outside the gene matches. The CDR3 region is CSAIGQTSGSADTQYF. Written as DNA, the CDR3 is TGCAGTGCTATTGGTCAGACTAGCGGGAGTGCAGATACGCAGTATTTT.

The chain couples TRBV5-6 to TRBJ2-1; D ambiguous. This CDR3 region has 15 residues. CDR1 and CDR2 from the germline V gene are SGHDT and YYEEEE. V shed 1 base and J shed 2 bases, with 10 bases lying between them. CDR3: CASSLWVGTYNEQFF. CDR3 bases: TGTGCCAGCAGCTTGTGGGTAGGGACCTACAATGAGCAGTTCTTC.

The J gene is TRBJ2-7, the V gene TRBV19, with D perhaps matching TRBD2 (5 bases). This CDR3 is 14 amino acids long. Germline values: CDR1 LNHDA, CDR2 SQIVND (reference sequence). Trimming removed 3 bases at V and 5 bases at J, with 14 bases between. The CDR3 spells CASSMSTRRDEQYF. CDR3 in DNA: TGTGCCAGTAGTATGTCGACCCGGCGGGACGAGCAGTACTTC. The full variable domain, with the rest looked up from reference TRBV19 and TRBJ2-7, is DGGITQSPKYLFRKEGQNVTLSCEQNLNHDAMYWYRQDPGQGLRLIYYSQIVNDFQKGDIAEGYSVSREKKESFPLTVTSAQKNPTAFYLCASSMSTRRDEQYFGPGTRLTVT.

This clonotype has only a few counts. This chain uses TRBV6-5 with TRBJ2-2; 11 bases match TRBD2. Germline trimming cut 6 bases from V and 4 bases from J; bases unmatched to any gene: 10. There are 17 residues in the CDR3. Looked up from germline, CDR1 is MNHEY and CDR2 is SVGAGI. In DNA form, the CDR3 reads TGTGCCAGCAGCTCGACTAGCGGGGCCCCGGGCACCGGGGAGCTGTTTTTT. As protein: CASSSTSGAPGTGELFF.

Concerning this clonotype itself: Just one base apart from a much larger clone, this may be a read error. The DNA for the CDR3 is TGCTCCAGCAGCCAACCGGACAGGGAAGTCTATGGCTACACCTTC. It encodes CSSSQPDREVYGYTF. V usage is TRBV5-1 and J usage is TRBJ1-2; 8 nucleotides match TRBD1. The CDR3 consists of 15 residues. Germline V CDR1 and CDR2: SGHRS, YFSETQ.

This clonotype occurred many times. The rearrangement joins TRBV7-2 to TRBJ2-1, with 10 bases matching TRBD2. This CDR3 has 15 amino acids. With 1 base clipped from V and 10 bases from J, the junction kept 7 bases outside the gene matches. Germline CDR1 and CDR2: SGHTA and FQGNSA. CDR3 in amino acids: CASSLGSGGAKEQFF. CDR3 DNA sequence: TGTGCCAGCAGCTTAGGGAGCGGGGGGGCCAAAGAGCAGTTCTTC.

The CDR3 is CSAETGGLDTQYF. In DNA form, the CDR3 reads TGCAGTGCGGAAACAGGGGGCCTCGATACGCAGTATTTT. The rearrangement joins TRBV20-1 to TRBJ2-3; 9 nucleotides match TRBD1. V lost 6 bases and J lost 6; bases outside the gene matches: 7. This CDR3 comprises 13 residues. Per germline, CDR1 DFQATT and CDR2 SNEGSKA (reference sequence).

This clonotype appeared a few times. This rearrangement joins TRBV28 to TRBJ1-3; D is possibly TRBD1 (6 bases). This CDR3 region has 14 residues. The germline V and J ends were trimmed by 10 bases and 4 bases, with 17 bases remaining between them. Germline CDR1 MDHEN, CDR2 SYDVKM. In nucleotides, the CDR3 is TGTGCCACCAAGGGCGGAGGGGGAGGAAACACCATATATTTT. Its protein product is CATKGGGGGNTIYF.